The 14 T cell receptor beta chains given below trace back to one sample, sequenced in a study of shared clonotypes between healthy human individuals. Naive CD8 cells, CD45RO-negative and positively selected for CCR7, excluded terminally differentiated effector memory CD45RA+ cells. Libraries were prepared by immunoSEQ multiplex PCR; TCRdb keeps only in-frame clonotypes and omits some of them. The sample lists about 1,800,000 clones, less than 95% occurring once. The specimen was naive CD8+ T cells sorted from blood. These TCRs come from a man aged 18 to 35 in good health.

The chain has TRBV28 and TRBJ1-2; D perhaps matches TRBD1 (6 bases). V gave up 5 bases and J gave up 6 bases, with 13 bases separating them. This CDR3 has 13 amino acids. CDR1 MDHEN and CDR2 SYDVKM come from the germline V gene. CDR3 bases: TGTGCCAGCAGTGTGGACAGAGCAGATGGCTACACCTTC. The encoded protein is CASSVDRADGYTF.

This clone was detected only once. The chain combines TRBV29-1 with TRBJ2-7, with D perhaps matching TRBD2 (5 bases). CDR3 length: 13 amino acids. V gave up 6 bases and J gave up 3 bases, with 15 bases separating them. CDR1 SQVTM and CDR2 ANQGSEA come from the germline V gene. CDR3 amino acids: CSVAGGSLYEQYF. The CDR3 nucleotides are TGCAGCGTCGCGGGCGGGTCCCTCTACGAGCAGTACTTC.

The chain couples TRBV7-8 to TRBJ2-3, with 9 positions matching TRBD1. The germline gives CDR1 SGHVS, CDR2 FQNEAQ. Trimming at V came to 5 bases and at J to 2 bases, leaving 17 bases not matched to a gene. This CDR3 region has 19 residues. CDR3 in DNA: TGTGCCAGCAGCCCTTACCTAGCCGGGACAGGGTTCGACACAGATACGCAGTATTTT. Protein: CASSPYLAGTGFDTDTQYF.

V and J are TRBV2 and TRBJ2-7, with 10 bases lining up with TRBD2. Germline loops: CDR1 SNHLY, CDR2 FYNNEI. The CDR3 sequence is 14 residues long. The V segment lost 10 bases and the J segment 2 bases; nucleotides outside the gene matches: 8. The CDR3 protein is CAISLAGPPYEQYF. CDR3 nucleotide sequence: TGTGCCATCTCACTAGCGGGACCTCCCTACGAGCAGTACTTC.

This rearrangement joins TRBV13 to TRBJ2-7, with 7 bases fitting TRBD2. Germline V CDR1 and CDR2: PRHDT, FYEKMQ (reference sequence). The V segment lost 5 bases and the J segment 5 bases; nucleotides outside the gene matches: 9. The CDR3 loop spans 14 amino acids. CDR3 coding DNA: TGTGCCAGCAGCCCGCAGACTAGCAGCCACGAGCAGTACTTC. Amino acid sequence: CASSPQTSSHEQYF. The variable domain in full, with the rest retrieved from reference TRBV13 and TRBJ2-7, is AAGVIQSPRHLIKEKRETATLKCYPIPRHDTVYWYQQGPGQDPQFLISFYEKMQSDKGSIPDRFSAQQFSDYHSELNMSSLELGDSALYFCASSPQTSSHEQYFGPGTRLTVT.

The chain combines TRBV19 with TRBJ1-1; no reliable D call. V shed 2 bases and J shed 0 bases, with 7 bases lying between them. The V gene's germline CDR1 is LNHDA and CDR2 SQIVND (reference sequence). This CDR3 is 14 amino acids long. As DNA, the CDR3 is TGTGCCAGTAGTATAAGTGTGATGAACACTGAAGCTTTCTTT. Amino acids: CASSISVMNTEAFF.

The chain carries TRBV10-3 and TRBJ1-1; D gene uncertain. Trimming took 3 bases from V and 2 from J, leaving 13 bases between them. The CDR3 runs to 15 residues. Germline V gives CDR1 ENHRY, CDR2 SYGVKD. The CDR3 region has the DNA TGTGCCATCAGTGACTTGGAGGGAGGTAACACTGAAGCTTTCTTT. Residues: CAISDLEGGNTEAFF.

J is TRBJ1-2 and V is TRBV5-8; TRBD1 matches at 7 bases. Germline loops: CDR1 SGHTS, CDR2 YDEGEE. CDR3 length equals 15 residues. V trimming: 4 bases; J trimming: 7 bases; junction bases outside the gene matches: 13. In DNA, the CDR3 is TGTGCCAGCAGCCTTATAATGGGACAGCTCGGTGGCTACACCTTC. This codes for CASSLIMGQLGGYTF.

The chain combines TRBV27 with TRBJ1-6; 8 nucleotides agree with TRBD1. The ends lost 6 bases at V and 9 bases at J; junction bases unmatched: 13. Per germline, CDR1 MNHEY and CDR2 SMNVEV (reference sequence). The length of the CDR3 is 16 residues. This chain's CDR3 is CASSPRLTGASSPLHF. The CDR3 DNA sequence: TGTGCCAGCAGCCCCCGCCTGACAGGGGCGAGTTCACCCCTCCACTTT.

The V gene is TRBV11-2, the J gene TRBJ1-2; D is possibly TRBD1 (5 bases). This CDR3 contains 14 residues. Germline CDR1 SGHAT, CDR2 FQNNGV. Trimming took off 0 bases at V and 3 bases at J, with 8 bases between the two ends. The CDR3 sequence is CASSLDQGHYGYTF. CDR3 coding DNA: TGTGCCAGCAGCTTAGATCAGGGACACTATGGCTACACCTTC.

The sample holds one count of this clone. J is TRBJ1-4 and V is TRBV7-9; D is unclear. This CDR3 has 16 residues. Germline CDR1 reads SEHNR; CDR2 reads FQNEAQ (reference sequence). V lost 5 bases to trimming and J lost 2 bases, with 15 bases between them. The CDR3 loop is CASSPTGGFTNEKLFF. CDR3 bases: TGTGCCAGCAGCCCAACCGGAGGGTTCACTAATGAAAAACTGTTTTTT.

This chain links TRBV9 with TRBJ2-3, with no clear D. The length of the CDR3 is 13 residues. The V gene lost 2 bases and the J gene lost 10 bases, with 14 bases spanning the gap. Germline CDR1 is SGDLS and CDR2 is YYNGEE. CDR3 nucleotide sequence: TGTGCCAGCAGCGTGGGTTCGCTAGACCCGCAGTATTTT. Protein sequence: CASSVGSLDPQYF. Filled out from reference TRBV9 and TRBJ2-3, the complete variable domain reads DSGVTQTPKHLITATGQRVTLRCSPRSGDLSVYWYQQSLDQGLQFLIQYYNGEERAKGNILERFSAQQFPDLHSELNLSSLELGDSALYFCASSVGSLDPQYFGPGTRLTVL.

Details on this clone: Other DNA sequences of this sample code for an identical CDR3. The chain employs TRBV6-6 and TRBJ2-1, with 8 bases matching TRBD2. Germline V gives CDR1 MNHNY, CDR2 SVGAGI (reference sequence). J gave up 4 bases and V 3 bases, and 2 bases lay outside the gene matches. This CDR3 region has 14 residues. CDR3: CASSYGGGYNEQFF. The CDR3 region has the DNA TGTGCCAGCAGTTATGGCGGGGGGTACAATGAGCAGTTCTTC.

The chain joins TRBV4-3 to TRBJ2-7, with a tentative D call TRBD2 (6 bases). The CDR3 runs 17 residues. Germline values: CDR1 LGHNA, CDR2 YSLEER. V lost 0 bases, J lost 0 bases, and 15 bases lay in between. The CDR3 DNA reads as TGCGCCAGCAGCCAAGAGATACCCCGGGACTTCTCCTACGAGCAGTACTTC. Translated, it gives CASSQEIPRDFSYEQYF.